This TCR beta chain came from a study of blood T cells in healthy people across ages. Together with a sample-barcoded 5' primer, a J-beta primer mix was included in a second PCR lasting roughly 7 to 11 cycles. From the 5' RACE reads, TCRdb called clonotypes with MiXCR, one entry per CDR3 protein. This sample has hundreds of thousands of distinct CDR3 sequences, with about 61% found just once. The table lists this clonotype with many counts. Per the germline V gene, CDR1 is SGHTA and CDR2 is FQGNSA. Trimming took 1 base from V and 8 from J; bases not matched to a gene: 9. The CDR3 totals 15 residues. The receptor comes from a man in his forties in good health. This chain uses TRBV7-2 with TRBJ1-2; TRBD1 agrees at 8 bases. Sample: blood. DNA of the CDR3: TGTGCCAGCAGCTTAGATTTCAGGGGGCTAGAGGGCTACACCTTC. Encoded protein: CASSLDFRGLEGYTF.